Included here is one TCR beta chain sequence, with context. Stated time point: blood at routine non-recurrence follow-up after resection. Unsorted whole RNA from tumor, nontumor lung or frozen PBMC underwent sequencing. This sample is drawn from a study of spatial heterogeneity in lung cancer. Across the study: Median follow-up for sequenced PBMC samples was around two years after resection, when such samples existed.

V dropped 1 base and J dropped 7 bases, with 11 bases sitting between them. Germline CDR1 and CDR2: SGHRS and YFSETQ. This CDR3 comprises 14 residues. TCRdb reanalysed the 5' RACE reads using MiXCR and keeps one entry per CDR3 protein. The table records about 94,000 distinct CDR3 sequences, roughly a fifth of them present only once. V usage is TRBV5-1 and J usage is TRBJ2-2, with D tentatively TRBD2 (5 bases). This material consisted of PBMCs, taken at follow-up. The TCR comes from a male donor with early-stage non-small cell lung cancer. DNA of the CDR3: TGCGCCAGCAGCTTGCGAGGGCCGGGCGGGGAGCTGTTTTTT. Its translation is CASSLRGPGGELFF. Variable domain in full (rest from reference TRBV5-1 and TRBJ2-2): KAGVTQTPRYLIKTRGQQVTLSCSPISGHRSVSWYQQTPGQGLQFLFEYFSETQRNKGNFPGRFSGRQFSNSRSEMNVSTLELGDSALYLCASSLRGPGGELFFGEGSRLTVL.